These T cell receptor beta chains were read from a single sample in a study of cytomegalovirus exposure and HLA in healthy donors. Repertoires were generated with immunoSEQ multiplex PCR, while TCRdb's copy carries only in-frame clones and drops some. The table has fewer than 110,000 clones, roughly four fifths seen once. Sample: PBMCs. These receptors originate from a middle-aged man in good health and CMV-seronegative. Both conserved end residues are part of each CDR3. Each record gives: J gene, clone size, CDR3 length, D gene, V gene, CDR3 DNA, CDR3 protein. A D gene is named only where the DNA matches it firmly. The size entry is marked missing in some rows and otherwise reads once, few, many or a size class.

J gene: TRBJ2-1; clone size: NA; CDR3 length: 15; D gene: NA; V gene: TRBV6-6; CDR3 DNA: TGTGCCAGCAGTCTTACAGCGGGCGCTTACAATGAGCAGTTCTTC; CDR3 protein: CASSLTAGAYNEQFF
J gene: TRBJ2-2; clone size: once; CDR3 length: 14; D gene: NA; V gene: TRBV27; CDR3 DNA: TGTGCCAGCAGTTTAGGAGTAACCACCGGGGAGCTGTTTTTT; CDR3 protein: CASSLGVTTGELFF
J gene: TRBJ1-4; clone size: NA; CDR3 length: 13; D gene: NA; V gene: TRBV5-1; CDR3 DNA: TGCGCCAGCAGTCTAGATAACAATGAAAAACTGTTTTTT; CDR3 protein: CASSLDNNEKLFF
J gene: TRBJ2-6; clone size: once; CDR3 length: 16; D gene: NA; V gene: TRBV5-1; CDR3 DNA: TGCGCCAGCAGCTCGACACAGGGTCCCGGGGCCAACGTCCTGACTTTC; CDR3 protein: CASSSTQGPGANVLTF
J gene: TRBJ2-3; clone size: NA; CDR3 length: 16; D gene: NA; V gene: TRBV7-3; CDR3 DNA: TGTGCCAGCAGCCGTTTTGGCGGGGCTCGCACAGATACGCAGTATTTT; CDR3 protein: CASSRFGGARTDTQYF
J gene: TRBJ1-1; clone size: NA; CDR3 length: 14; D gene: NA; V gene: TRBV29-1; CDR3 DNA: TGCAGCGTTGAATCCCCGGGTTTGAACACTGAAGCTTTCTTT; CDR3 protein: CSVESPGLNTEAFF
J gene: TRBJ1-4; clone size: NA; CDR3 length: 14; D gene: TRBD1; V gene: TRBV7-9; CDR3 DNA: TGTGCCAGCAGCCAGGGACAGGATAATGAAAAACTGTTTTTT; CDR3 protein: CASSQGQDNEKLFF
J gene: TRBJ2-3; clone size: few; CDR3 length: 15; D gene: TRBD1; V gene: TRBV7-3; CDR3 DNA: TGTGCCAGCAGCTTGCAGGGGGCGCGAACAGATACGCAGTATTTT; CDR3 protein: CASSLQGARTDTQYF
J gene: TRBJ2-1; clone size: NA; CDR3 length: 19; D gene: TRBD1; V gene: TRBV16; CDR3 DNA: TGTGCCAGCAGCCAATCCCCCGGGACAGGGGGGGGAAAGGGCAATGAGCAGTTCTTC; CDR3 protein: CASSQSPGTGGGKGNEQFF
J gene: TRBJ1-5; clone size: few; CDR3 length: 14; D gene: TRBD1; V gene: TRBV28; CDR3 DNA: TGTGCCAGCAGTGTTACAGGGGAGAATCAGCCCCAGCATTTT; CDR3 protein: CASSVTGENQPQHF
J gene: TRBJ2-1; clone size: NA; CDR3 length: 15; D gene: TRBD1; V gene: TRBV6-5; CDR3 DNA: TGTGCCAGCAGGGCCAGACAGGGAGTGTACAATGAGCAGTTCTTC; CDR3 protein: CASRARQGVYNEQFF
J gene: TRBJ1-2; clone size: NA; CDR3 length: 15; D gene: NA; V gene: TRBV15; CDR3 DNA: TGTGCCACCGACGGCCTTCGTGGGACTACCGGTGGCTACACCTTC; CDR3 protein: CATDGLRGTTGGYTF
J gene: TRBJ2-5; clone size: NA; CDR3 length: 16; D gene: NA; V gene: TRBV6-6; CDR3 DNA: TGTGCCAGCAGTTACTCGACGGGAAGGGTCCAAGAGACCCAGTACTTC; CDR3 protein: CASSYSTGRVQETQYF
J gene: TRBJ1-1; clone size: once; CDR3 length: 15; D gene: TRBD1; V gene: TRBV5-1; CDR3 DNA: TGCGCCAGCAGCTTGGCAGGGGGTATGCGGACTGAAGCTTTCTTT; CDR3 protein: CASSLAGGMRTEAFF
J gene: TRBJ2-7; clone size: once; CDR3 length: 15; D gene: NA; V gene: TRBV5-1; CDR3 DNA: TGCGCCAGCAGCTTGGGAACAGGGACAATGCACGAGCAGTACTTC; CDR3 protein: CASSLGTGTMHEQYF
J gene: TRBJ2-1; clone size: few; CDR3 length: 14; D gene: TRBD2; V gene: TRBV7-8; CDR3 DNA: TGTGCCAGCAGCTTAGAGGCCAAGCGGGGTGAGCAGTTCTTC; CDR3 protein: CASSLEAKRGEQFF
J gene: TRBJ2-7; clone size: few; CDR3 length: 16; D gene: TRBD2; V gene: TRBV5-6; CDR3 DNA: TGTGCCAGCAGCAATCTTCCCGTAGCGGGCTCCTACGAGCAGTACTTC; CDR3 protein: CASSNLPVAGSYEQYF
J gene: TRBJ2-5; clone size: NA; CDR3 length: 14; D gene: NA; V gene: TRBV10-1; CDR3 DNA: TGCGCCAGCAGTGAGTCATACGGGGTTGAGACCCAGTACTTC; CDR3 protein: CASSESYGVETQYF
J gene: TRBJ1-5; clone size: NA; CDR3 length: 14; D gene: TRBD1; V gene: TRBV10-3; CDR3 DNA: TGTGCCATCAACCAGGGGGGAAGCAATCAGCCCCAGCATTTT; CDR3 protein: CAINQGGSNQPQHF
J gene: TRBJ1-4; clone size: NA; CDR3 length: 14; D gene: NA; V gene: TRBV2; CDR3 DNA: TGTGCCAGCAGTGGAGGGGGGGGGATTGAAAAACTGTTTTTT; CDR3 protein: CASSGGGGIEKLFF
J gene: TRBJ1-4; clone size: NA; CDR3 length: 10; D gene: NA; V gene: TRBV6-1; CDR3 DNA: TGTGCCAGCGGGCAGGAAAAACTGTTTTTT; CDR3 protein: CASGQEKLFF
J gene: TRBJ2-2; clone size: few; CDR3 length: 14; D gene: TRBD1; V gene: TRBV27; CDR3 DNA: TGTGCCAGCAGGCAGGGGGATTACACCGGGGAGCTGTTTTTT; CDR3 protein: CASRQGDYTGELFF
J gene: TRBJ1-1; clone size: NA; CDR3 length: 16; D gene: NA; V gene: TRBV2; CDR3 DNA: TGTGCCGGCAGTGAAGCGCGGGAGGATCCTAACACTGAAGCTTTCTTT; CDR3 protein: CAGSEAREDPNTEAFF
J gene: TRBJ2-2; clone size: NA; CDR3 length: 16; D gene: TRBD2; V gene: TRBV5-1; CDR3 DNA: TGCGCCAGCAGCTATACGGCGGGGGGAACGACCGGGGAGCTGTTTTTT; CDR3 protein: CASSYTAGGTTGELFF
J gene: TRBJ2-7; clone size: few; CDR3 length: 14; D gene: TRBD2; V gene: TRBV6-5; CDR3 DNA: TGTGCCAGCAGTTACACTACGGGGGGCTACGAGCAGTACTTC; CDR3 protein: CASSYTTGGYEQYF
J gene: TRBJ2-2; clone size: once; CDR3 length: 16; D gene: TRBD1; V gene: TRBV7-2; CDR3 DNA: TGTGCCAGCAGCCCGCCGTGGGGACAGGGAAACGGGGAGCTGTTTTTT; CDR3 protein: CASSPPWGQGNGELFF
J gene: TRBJ2-4; clone size: NA; CDR3 length: 14; D gene: TRBD1; V gene: TRBV28; CDR3 DNA: TGTGCCAGCGGGGGGACAGGGGGCAAAAACATTCAGTACTTC; CDR3 protein: CASGGTGGKNIQYF
J gene: TRBJ2-3; clone size: NA; CDR3 length: 13; D gene: TRBD2; V gene: TRBV6-1; CDR3 DNA: TGTGCCAGCAGGCTAGCGGGGGCAAATACGCAGTATTTT; CDR3 protein: CASRLAGANTQYF
J gene: TRBJ2-6; clone size: medium-sized; CDR3 length: 15; D gene: TRBD1; V gene: TRBV5-4; CDR3 DNA: TGTGCCAGCAGCGGGGACAGGGCTGGGGCCAACGTCCTGACTTTC; CDR3 protein: CASSGDRAGANVLTF
J gene: TRBJ2-5; clone size: NA; CDR3 length: 14; D gene: NA; V gene: TRBV5-4; CDR3 DNA: TGTGCCAGCAGCTTTGGACAGTTCCAAGAGACCCAGTACTTC; CDR3 protein: CASSFGQFQETQYF
J gene: TRBJ2-7; clone size: NA; CDR3 length: 12; D gene: TRBD2; V gene: TRBV29-1; CDR3 DNA: TGCAGCGTTGAATGTCCTAGCGGCGAGCAGTACTTC; CDR3 protein: CSVECPSGEQYF
J gene: TRBJ1-5; clone size: NA; CDR3 length: 15; D gene: TRBD1; V gene: TRBV6-6; CDR3 DNA: TGTGCCAGCAGTACCAGACAGGGGGTGGGACAGCCCCAGCATTTT; CDR3 protein: CASSTRQGVGQPQHF
J gene: TRBJ2-1; clone size: few; CDR3 length: 15; D gene: TRBD2; V gene: TRBV28; CDR3 DNA: TGTGCCAGCAGTTTAGCAAGCGGGAGCATGAATGAGCAGTTCTTC; CDR3 protein: CASSLASGSMNEQFF
J gene: TRBJ2-7; clone size: few; CDR3 length: 15; D gene: TRBD2; V gene: TRBV7-2; CDR3 DNA: TGTGCCAGCAGCCCGACTAGCGGGGCGTCCTACGAGCAGTACTTC; CDR3 protein: CASSPTSGASYEQYF
J gene: TRBJ1-4; clone size: NA; CDR3 length: 13; D gene: TRBD1; V gene: TRBV15; CDR3 DNA: TGTGCCACCAGCCCCACAGGGGGAGAAAAACTGTTTTTT; CDR3 protein: CATSPTGGEKLFF
J gene: TRBJ1-1; clone size: few; CDR3 length: 16; D gene: TRBD1; V gene: TRBV7-9; CDR3 DNA: TGTGCCAGCAGCCCTGACAGGGGGCCTCTGAACACTGAAGCTTTCTTT; CDR3 protein: CASSPDRGPLNTEAFF
J gene: TRBJ2-5; clone size: NA; CDR3 length: 15; D gene: TRBD2; V gene: TRBV7-9; CDR3 DNA: TGTTCCAGCAGCTTAGCGCGGGGGGGCTGGGAGACCCAGTACTTC; CDR3 protein: CSSSLARGGWETQYF
J gene: TRBJ1-2; clone size: NA; CDR3 length: 12; D gene: NA; V gene: TRBV2; CDR3 DNA: TGTGCCAGCAGTGAAGGGACAGCACCTCACACCTTC; CDR3 protein: CASSEGTAPHTF